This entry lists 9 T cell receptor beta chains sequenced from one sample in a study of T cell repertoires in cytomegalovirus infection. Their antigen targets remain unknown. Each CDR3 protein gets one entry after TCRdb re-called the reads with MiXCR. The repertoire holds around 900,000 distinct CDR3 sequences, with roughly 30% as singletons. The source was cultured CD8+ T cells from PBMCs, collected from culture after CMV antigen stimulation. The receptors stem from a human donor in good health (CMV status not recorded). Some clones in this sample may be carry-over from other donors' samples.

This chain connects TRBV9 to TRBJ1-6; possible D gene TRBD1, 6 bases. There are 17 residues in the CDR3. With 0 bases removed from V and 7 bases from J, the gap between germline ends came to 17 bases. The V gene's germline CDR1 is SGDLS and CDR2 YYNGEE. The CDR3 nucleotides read TGTGCCAGCAGCGTAGTTGGGACACCTACTACAAATTCACCCCTCCACTTT. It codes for CASSVVGTPTTNSPLHF. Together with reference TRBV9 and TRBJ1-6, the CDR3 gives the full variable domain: DSGVTQTPKHLITATGQRVTLRCSPRSGDLSVYWYQQSLDQGLQFLIQYYNGEERAKGNILERFSAQQFPDLHSELNLSSLELGDSALYFCASSVVGTPTTNSPLHFGNGTRLTVT.

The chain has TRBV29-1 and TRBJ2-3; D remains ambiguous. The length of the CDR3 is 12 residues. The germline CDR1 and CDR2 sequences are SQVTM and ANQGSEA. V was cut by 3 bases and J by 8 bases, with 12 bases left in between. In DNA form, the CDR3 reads TGCAGCGTTGATAGCTTGTGGGGTACGCAGTATTTT. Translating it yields CSVDSLWGTQYF.

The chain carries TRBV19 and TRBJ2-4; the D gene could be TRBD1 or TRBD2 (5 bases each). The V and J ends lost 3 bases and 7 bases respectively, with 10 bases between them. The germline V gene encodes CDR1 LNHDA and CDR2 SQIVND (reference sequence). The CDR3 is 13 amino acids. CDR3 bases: TGTGCCAGTAGTATGGGGGATGGCAACATTCAGTACTTC. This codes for CASSMGDGNIQYF.

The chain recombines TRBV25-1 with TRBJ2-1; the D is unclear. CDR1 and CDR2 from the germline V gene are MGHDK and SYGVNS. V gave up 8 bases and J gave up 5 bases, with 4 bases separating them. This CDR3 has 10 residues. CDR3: CASENNEQFF. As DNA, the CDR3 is TGTGCCAGCGAGAACAATGAGCAGTTCTTC.

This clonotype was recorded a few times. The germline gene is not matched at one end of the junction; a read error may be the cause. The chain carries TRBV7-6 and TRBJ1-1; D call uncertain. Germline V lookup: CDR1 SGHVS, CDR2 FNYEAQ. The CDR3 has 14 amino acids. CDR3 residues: CVSSLDYTYTEAFF. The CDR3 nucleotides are TGTGTCAGCAGCTTGGACTATACCTACACTGAAGCTTTCTTT.

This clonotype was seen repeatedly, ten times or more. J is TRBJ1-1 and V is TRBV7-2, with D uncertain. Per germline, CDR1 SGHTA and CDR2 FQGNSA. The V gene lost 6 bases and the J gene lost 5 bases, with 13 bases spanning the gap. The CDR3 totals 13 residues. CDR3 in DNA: TGTGCCAGCAGGCCCCGATTGTGGACTGAAGCTTTCTTT. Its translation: CASRPRLWTEAFF.

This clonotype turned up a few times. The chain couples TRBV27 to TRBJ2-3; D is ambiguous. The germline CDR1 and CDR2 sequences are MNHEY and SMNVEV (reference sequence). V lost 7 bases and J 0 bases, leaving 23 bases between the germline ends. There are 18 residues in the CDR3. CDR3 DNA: TGTGCCAGCACAACGCGCCTCGACTCGAGACGTAGCACAGATACGCAGTATTTT. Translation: CASTTRLDSRRSTDTQYF.

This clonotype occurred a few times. The CDR3 loop reads CASSLGGQPEAFF. In nucleotides, the CDR3 is TGTGCCAGCAGCTTAGGGGGCCAGCCTGAAGCTTTCTTT. The genes are TRBV7-6 and TRBJ1-1; D possibly corresponds to TRBD1 (5 bases). Germline CDR1 reads SGHVS; CDR2 reads FNYEAQ. The germline V and J ends were trimmed by 1 base and 6 bases, with 9 bases remaining between them. The CDR3 contains 13 residues.

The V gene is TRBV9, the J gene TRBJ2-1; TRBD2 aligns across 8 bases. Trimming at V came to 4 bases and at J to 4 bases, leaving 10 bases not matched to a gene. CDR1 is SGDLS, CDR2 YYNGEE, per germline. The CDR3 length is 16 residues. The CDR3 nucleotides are TGTGCCAGCAGCCCCGGGGGGGGAGGGGGGTACAATGAGCAGTTCTTC. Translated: CASSPGGGGGYNEQFF.